This entry features one T cell receptor beta chain sequence. Investigators excluded patients with uncontrolled infection, other autoimmune disease, pregnancy or lactation. Clinicians diagnosed patients from clinical symptoms, serum thyroxine and TRAb, thyroid ultrasound and orbital computed tomography. The data were taken from a study of T cells in Graves' hyperthyroidism and ophthalmopathy. From RNA transcripts, TCR beta CDR3 regions were amplified. A set of HTBI primers served as the primers for a first-round RT-PCR of the TCR CDR3. TCRdb passed the multiplex PCR reads through MiXCR, listing each CDR3 protein once. In the table there are roughly 300,000 distinct CDR3 sequences, over 15% of which are singletons. The germline CDR1 and CDR2 sequences are SNHLY and FYNNEI. The CDR3 length is 19 residues. V was clipped by 0 bases and J by 2 bases; unmatched bases: 11.

This clonotype was sampled from a woman in her forties or fifties with Graves' hyperthyroidism. The chain couples TRBV2 to TRBJ2-3; 10 bases fit TRBD2. Sequenced sample: blood. Here the CDR3 reads CASSEALRGSGRLTDTQYF. The CDR3 nucleotides read TGTGCCAGCAGTGAAGCGCTTCGGGGTAGCGGGAGGCTCACAGATACGCAGTATTTT.